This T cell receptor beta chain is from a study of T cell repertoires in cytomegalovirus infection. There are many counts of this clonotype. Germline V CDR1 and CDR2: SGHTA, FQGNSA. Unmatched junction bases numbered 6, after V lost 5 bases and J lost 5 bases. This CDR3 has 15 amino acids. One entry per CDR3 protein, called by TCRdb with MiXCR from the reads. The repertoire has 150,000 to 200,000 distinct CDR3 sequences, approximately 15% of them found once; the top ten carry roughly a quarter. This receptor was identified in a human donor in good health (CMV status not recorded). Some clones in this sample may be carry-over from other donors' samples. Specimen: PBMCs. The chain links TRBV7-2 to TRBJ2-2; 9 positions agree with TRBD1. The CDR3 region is CASSTGQGRTGELFF. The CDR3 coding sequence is TGTGCCAGCAGCACGGGACAGGGTAGAACCGGGGAGCTGTTTTTT.